Below, 11 T cell receptor beta chains from the same sample are listed, as sequenced in a study of CD8+CD57+ T cells in acquired aplastic anemia. The use of genomic DNA as template underpinned the TCR beta VDJ and CDR3 profiling. Via MiXCR, TCRdb re-called the reads, giving one row per CDR3 protein. This table has some 120,000 distinct CDR3 sequences, around 48% appearing once. Sequenced material: sorted CD4+, CD8+, or CD8+CD57+ T cells (not recorded which) from PBMCs. Every receptor here comes from a human donor in good health, serving as a control.

The chain links TRBV24-1 to TRBJ1-1; maybe TRBD1 (6 bases). Looked up from germline, CDR1 is KGHDR and CDR2 is SFDVKD. This CDR3 has 13 amino acids. Trimming took 6 bases from V and 3 from J, leaving 10 bases between them. The CDR3: CATSQQGYTEAFF. CDR3 coding DNA: TGTGCCACCAGTCAACAGGGATACACTGAAGCTTTCTTT.

V usage is TRBV5-5 and J usage is TRBJ2-1; tentative D call: TRBD2 (5 bases). The germline gives CDR1 SGHKS, CDR2 YYEKEE (reference sequence). V lost 4 bases, J lost 7 bases, and 12 bases lay in between. The CDR3 totals 13 residues. The CDR3, as DNA: TGTGCCAGCAGCCCGAACAGCGGTAATGAGCAGTTCTTC. It encodes CASSPNSGNEQFF.

In this sample, this clonotype turned up many times. This chain uses TRBV7-9 with TRBJ2-3; a weak D match, TRBD2 (7 bases). This CDR3 region has 14 residues. Trimming removed 8 bases at V and 6 bases at J, with 18 bases between. Per germline, CDR1 SEHNR and CDR2 FQNEAQ (reference sequence). This chain's CDR3 is CASAIPRGPDTQYF. In DNA form, the CDR3 reads TGTGCCAGCGCAATCCCGCGGGGGCCCGATACGCAGTATTTT.

The CDR3 DNA is TGCGCCAGCAGCCAAGAGTACCAGGATGGCTACACCTTC. Residues: CASSQEYQDGYTF. The rearrangement joins TRBV4-3 to TRBJ1-2; D uncertain. V was pared by 0 bases and J by 6 bases, with 8 bases between. CDR3 length: 13 amino acids. Germline V CDR1 and CDR2: LGHNA, YSLEER.

Of note for this clonotype: A read error is likely, as this CDR3 ends without the conserved phenylalanine or tryptophan. The V and J genes are TRBV19 and TRBJ1-1; TRBD1 matches 11 bases. This CDR3 spans 15 amino acids. The V segment lost 5 bases and the J segment 3 bases; nucleotides outside the gene matches: 5. From germline, CDR1 is LNHDA and CDR2 SQIVND (reference sequence). CDR3 loop: CASSPRDRGDTEAFS. CDR3 DNA sequence: TGTGCCAGTAGTCCAAGGGACAGGGGGGACACTGAAGCTTTCTCT.

The chain links TRBV7-3 to TRBJ2-7, with TRBD2 matching over 15 bases. Per the germline V gene, CDR1 is SGHTA and CDR2 is FQGTGA. The CDR3 is 18 amino acids. V lost 6 bases to trimming and J lost 2 bases; unmatched junction nucleotides: 11. In DNA form, the CDR3 reads TGTGCCAGCAGTCACCCGGGACTAGCGGGGGGCGGAACCTACGAGCAGTACTTC. Translation: CASSHPGLAGGGTYEQYF.

The chain uses TRBV2 and TRBJ2-3, with TRBD2 identical over 10 bases. This CDR3 is built from 17 residues. V gave up 1 base and J gave up 4 bases; unmatched junction bases: 8. From germline, CDR1 is SNHLY and CDR2 FYNNEI. The CDR3 coding sequence is TGTGCCAGCAGTGAAGGAGCGGGGGGGCGTAGCGCAGATACGCAGTATTTT. Translation gives CASSEGAGGRSADTQYF.

V usage is TRBV20-1 and J usage is TRBJ2-1, with TRBD2 matching 9 bases. Looked up from germline, CDR1 is DFQATT and CDR2 is SNEGSKA (reference sequence). The V and J ends lost 3 bases and 4 bases, in that order; junction bases with no gene match: 4. This CDR3 spans 14 amino acids. CDR3 DNA: TGCAGTGCTAGGGCGGGGGGGCCTTACAATGAGCAGTTCTTC. This encodes CSARAGGPYNEQFF.

As for this clonotype: One end of the junction is discordant with germline, which a read error may explain. The chain uses TRBV6-2 or TRBV6-3 and TRBJ1-4, with 7 bases aligning to TRBD1. The CDR3 extends over 16 amino acids. Germline V lookup: CDR1 MNHEY, CDR2 SVGEGT. The CDR3 loop reads CTSSDLNRGRHEKLFF. For the CDR3, the DNA is TGTACCAGCAGCGACCTAAATAGGGGGCGGCATGAAAAACTGTTTTTT.

The chain carries TRBV19 and TRBJ2-7; D may be TRBD2 (6 bases). Germline V lookup: CDR1 LNHDA, CDR2 SQIVND (reference sequence). CDR3 size: 14 residues. V was shortened by 3 bases and J by 5 bases, with 14 bases between the two germline ends. The CDR3 sequence: CASSMSGGVDEQYF. The CDR3 DNA sequence: TGTGCCAGTAGTATGTCCGGAGGGGTCGACGAGCAGTACTTC.

The chain links TRBV29-1 to TRBJ2-1; D possibly uses TRBD1 or TRBD2 (5 bases each). There are 14 residues in the CDR3. Germline V lookup: CDR1 SQVTM, CDR2 ANQGSEA. Trimming cost V 7 bases and J 7 bases, with 20 bases left between them. CDR3 DNA: TGCAGCGGGGGACGGACCGGAGTAGGAAATGAGCAGTTCTTC. Translating it yields CSGGRTGVGNEQFF.